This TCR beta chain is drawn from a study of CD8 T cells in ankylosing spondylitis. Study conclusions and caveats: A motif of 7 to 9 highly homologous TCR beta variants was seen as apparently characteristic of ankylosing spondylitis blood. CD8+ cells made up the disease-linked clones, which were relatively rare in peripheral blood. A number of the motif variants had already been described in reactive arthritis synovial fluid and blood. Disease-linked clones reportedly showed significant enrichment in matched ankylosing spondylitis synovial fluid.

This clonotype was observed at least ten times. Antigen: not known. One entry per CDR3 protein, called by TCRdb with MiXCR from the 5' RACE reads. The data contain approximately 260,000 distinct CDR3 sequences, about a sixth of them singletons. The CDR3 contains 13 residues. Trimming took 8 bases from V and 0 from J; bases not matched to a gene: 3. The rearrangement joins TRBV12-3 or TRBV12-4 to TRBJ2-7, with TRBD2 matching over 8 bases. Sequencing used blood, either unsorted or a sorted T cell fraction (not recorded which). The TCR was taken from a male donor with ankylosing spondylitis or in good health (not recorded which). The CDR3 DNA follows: TGTGCCAGCCGCGGGAGGAGCTCCTACGAGCAGTACTTC. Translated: CASRGRSSYEQYF.